The clone carrying this T cell receptor (beta chain) has more than one count but fewer than ten. Its cognate antigen is unknown. One junction end does not reproduce the germline sequence, and a read error may be involved. Full-length variable regions came from constant-region reverse primers plus semi-nested Nested Universal Primer A PCR. TCRdb re-analysed the 5' RACE reads in MiXCR, keeping a single row per CDR3 protein. The data contain 9,500 to 15,000 distinct CDR3 sequences, around 54% of them singletons. Study-wide points: The larger-cohort validation was restricted to a single TCR beta V-J rearrangement rather than whole repertoires. Tumor memory CD4+ T cell TCR gene usage was found to cluster with blood and lymph node memory CD4+ cells and with lymph node naive CD4+ cells. Tumor Tregs overlapped most with tumor, then blood, naive CD4+ cells.

Looked up from germline, CDR1 is SGHDT and CDR2 is YYEEEE. CDR3 length equals 14 residues. Treg sorting used a CD4+CD25+CD127-/low gate. This TCR came from a female donor with breast cancer. The chain links TRBV5-6 to TRBJ1-5; D might be TRBD1 (5 bases). Sequencing was performed on tumor-infiltrating Tregs sorted from the breast tumor. DNA for the CDR3: TGTGCCAGCAGCTTGGGACAGTCCAATCAGCCCCAGCACTTT. Its protein product is CASSLGQSNQPQHF.